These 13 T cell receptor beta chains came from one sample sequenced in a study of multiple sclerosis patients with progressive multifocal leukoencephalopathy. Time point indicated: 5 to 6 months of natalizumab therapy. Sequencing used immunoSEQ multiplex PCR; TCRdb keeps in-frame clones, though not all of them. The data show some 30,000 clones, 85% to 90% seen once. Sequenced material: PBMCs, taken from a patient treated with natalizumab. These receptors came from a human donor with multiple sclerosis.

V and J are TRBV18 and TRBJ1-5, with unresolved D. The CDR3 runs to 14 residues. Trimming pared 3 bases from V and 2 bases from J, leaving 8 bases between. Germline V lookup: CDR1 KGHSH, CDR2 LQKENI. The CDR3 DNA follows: TGTGCCAGCTCACCCTCCCATGGCAATCAGCCCCAGCATTTT. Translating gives CASSPSHGNQPQHF. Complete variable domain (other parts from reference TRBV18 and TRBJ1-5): NAGVMQNPRHLVRRRGQEARLRCSPMKGHSHVYWYRQLPEEGLKFMVYLQKENIIDESGMPKERFSAEFPKEGPSILRIQQVVRGDSAAYFCASSPSHGNQPQHFGDGTRLSIL.

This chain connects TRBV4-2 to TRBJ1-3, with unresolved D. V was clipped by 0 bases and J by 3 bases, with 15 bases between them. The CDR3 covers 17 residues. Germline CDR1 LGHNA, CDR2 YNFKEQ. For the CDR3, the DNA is TGTGCCAGCAGCCAAGATTCAGCAGCAGGAATTGGAAACACCATATATTTT. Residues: CASSQDSAAGIGNTIYF.

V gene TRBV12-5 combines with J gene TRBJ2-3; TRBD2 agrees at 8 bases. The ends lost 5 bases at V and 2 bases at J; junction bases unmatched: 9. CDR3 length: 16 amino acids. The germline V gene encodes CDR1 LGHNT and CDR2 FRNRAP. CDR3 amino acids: CASGLPGLDVTDTQYF. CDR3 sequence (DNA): TGTGCTAGTGGTCTACCGGGACTAGATGTCACAGATACGCAGTATTTT.

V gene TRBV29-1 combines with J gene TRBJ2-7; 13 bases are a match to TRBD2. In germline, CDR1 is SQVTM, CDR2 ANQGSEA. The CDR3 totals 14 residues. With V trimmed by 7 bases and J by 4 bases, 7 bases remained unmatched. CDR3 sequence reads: CSAQGLAGKYEQYF. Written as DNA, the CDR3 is TGCAGCGCCCAGGGACTAGCGGGAAAATACGAGCAGTACTTC.

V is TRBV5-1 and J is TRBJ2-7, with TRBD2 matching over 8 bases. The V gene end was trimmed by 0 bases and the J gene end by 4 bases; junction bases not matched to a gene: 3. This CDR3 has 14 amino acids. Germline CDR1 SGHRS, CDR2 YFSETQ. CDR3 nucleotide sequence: TGCGCCAGCAGCTTGGGGGCTAGCGGGTACGAGCAGTACTTC. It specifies CASSLGASGYEQYF. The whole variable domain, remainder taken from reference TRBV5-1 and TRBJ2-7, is KAGVTQTPRYLIKTRGQQVTLSCSPISGHRSVSWYQQTPGQGLQFLFEYFSETQRNKGNFPGRFSGRQFSNSRSEMNVSTLELGDSALYLCASSLGASGYEQYFGPGTRLTVT.

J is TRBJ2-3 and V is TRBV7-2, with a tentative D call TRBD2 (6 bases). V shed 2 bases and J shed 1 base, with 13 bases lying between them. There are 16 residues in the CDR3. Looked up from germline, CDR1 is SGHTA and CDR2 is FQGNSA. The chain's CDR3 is CASSLFRGGGTDTQYF. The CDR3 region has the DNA TGTGCCAGCAGCTTATTCCGTGGAGGGGGCACAGATACGCAGTATTTT.

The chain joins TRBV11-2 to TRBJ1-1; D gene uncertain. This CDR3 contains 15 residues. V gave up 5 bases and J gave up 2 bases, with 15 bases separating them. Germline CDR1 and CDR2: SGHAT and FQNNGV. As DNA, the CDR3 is TGTGCCAGCAGCCTAGGTATGGGAGGTAACACTGAAGCTTTCTTT. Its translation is CASSLGMGGNTEAFF.

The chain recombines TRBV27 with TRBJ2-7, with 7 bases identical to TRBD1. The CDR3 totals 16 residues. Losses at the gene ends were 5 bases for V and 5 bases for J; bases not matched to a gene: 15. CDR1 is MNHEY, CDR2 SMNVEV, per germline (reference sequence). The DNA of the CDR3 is TGTGCCAGCAGTCCTAGACAGGGCCCCGCGAGGGACGAGCAGTACTTC. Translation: CASSPRQGPARDEQYF.

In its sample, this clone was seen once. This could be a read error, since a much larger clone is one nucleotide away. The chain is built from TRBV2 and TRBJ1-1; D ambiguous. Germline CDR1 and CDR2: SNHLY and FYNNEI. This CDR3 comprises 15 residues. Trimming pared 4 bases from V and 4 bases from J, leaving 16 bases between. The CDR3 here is CASSASPDGVTEAFF. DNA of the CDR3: TGTGCCAGCAGTGCGAGCCCGGATGGTGTCACTGAAGCTTTCTTT.

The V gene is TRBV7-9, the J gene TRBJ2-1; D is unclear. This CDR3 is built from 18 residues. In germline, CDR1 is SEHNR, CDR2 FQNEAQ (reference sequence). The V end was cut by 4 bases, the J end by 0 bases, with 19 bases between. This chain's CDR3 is CASSSPKARSSSYNEQFF. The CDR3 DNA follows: TGTGCCAGCAGCTCCCCGAAGGCGCGGTCCAGCTCCTACAATGAGCAGTTCTTC.

The CDR3: CASSGTGTGISPLHF. The CDR3 nucleotides are TGTGCCAGCAGCGGGACCGGGACAGGGATTTCACCCCTCCACTTT. The chain uses TRBV5-4 and TRBJ1-6; TRBD1 agrees at 9 bases. CDR3 length: 15 residues. Germline CDR1 and CDR2: SGHNT and YYREEE (reference sequence). The J segment lost 9 bases and the V segment lost 4 bases, leaving 8 bases of the junction unmatched.

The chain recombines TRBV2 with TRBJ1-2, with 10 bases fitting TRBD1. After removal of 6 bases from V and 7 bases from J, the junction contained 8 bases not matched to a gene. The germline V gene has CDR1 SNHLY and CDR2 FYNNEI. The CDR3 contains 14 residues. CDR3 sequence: CASRDDRGHGGYTF. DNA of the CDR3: TGTGCCAGCAGGGACGACAGGGGGCACGGTGGCTACACCTTC. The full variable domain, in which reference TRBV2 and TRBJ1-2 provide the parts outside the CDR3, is EPEVTQTPSHQVTQMGQEVILRCVPISNHLYFYWYRQILGQKVEFLVSFYNNEISEKSEIFDDQFSVERPDGSNFTLKIRSTKLEDSAMYFCASRDDRGHGGYTFGSGTRLTVV.

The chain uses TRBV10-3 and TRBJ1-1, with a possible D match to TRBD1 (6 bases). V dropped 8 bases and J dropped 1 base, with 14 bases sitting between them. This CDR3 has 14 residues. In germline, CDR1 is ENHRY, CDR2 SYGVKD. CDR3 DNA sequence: TGTGCCATCGCCCGAACGACAGGGAACACTGAAGCTTTCTTT. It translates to CAIARTTGNTEAFF.